A single sample gave rise to the 28 T cell receptor beta chains below, sequenced in a study of blood T cell repertoires in COVID-19. Assay: immunoSEQ multiplex PCR; the TCRdb copy retains only in-frame clones and omits some. The sample consists of approximately 21,000 clones, around 89% of them appearing once. The sequencing sample was made of peripheral blood. These receptors were obtained from a man in his 70s with active COVID-19.

This chain joins TRBV11-3 and TRBJ2-1, with 10 bases lining up with TRBD2. This CDR3 has 14 residues. Looked up from germline, CDR1 is SGHNT and CDR2 is YENEEA. The V and J ends lost 3 bases and 9 bases, in that order; junction bases with no gene match: 5. The CDR3 bases are TGTGCCAGCAGCTTCCTACAGCGGGGGGGTGAGCAGTTCTTC. This translates into CASSFLQRGGEQFF.

The rearrangement joins TRBV5-1 to TRBJ2-7, with TRBD2 identical over 7 bases. The CDR3 sequence is 14 residues long. The V and J ends lost 6 bases and 5 bases, in that order; junction bases with no gene match: 11. Germline loops: CDR1 SGHRS, CDR2 YFSETQ. The CDR3 sequence is CASTRGGLLDEQYF. CDR3 in DNA: TGCGCCAGCACCCGGGGAGGGCTCCTGGACGAGCAGTACTTC. Together with reference TRBV5-1 and TRBJ2-7, the CDR3 gives the full variable domain: KAGVTQTPRYLIKTRGQQVTLSCSPISGHRSVSWYQQTPGQGLQFLFEYFSETQRNKGNFPGRFSGRQFSNSRSEMNVSTLELGDSALYLCASTRGGLLDEQYFGPGTRLTVT.

The chain combines TRBV20-1 with TRBJ1-1, with 7 bases fitting TRBD1. There are 12 residues in the CDR3. Germline trimming cut 3 bases from V and 8 bases from J; bases unmatched to any gene: 6. Germline V lookup: CDR1 DFQATT, CDR2 SNEGSKA (reference sequence). CDR3 bases: TGCAGTGCTAGTCCAACAGGGGAAGAAGCTTTCTTT. Residues: CSASPTGEEAFF.

The chain is built from TRBV27 and TRBJ2-7; 8 bases map to TRBD1. The CDR3 loop spans 13 amino acids. Germline V gene sequence: CDR1 MNHEY, CDR2 SMNVEV (reference sequence). V shed 0 bases and J 6 bases; nucleotides not matched to a gene: 1. In DNA, the CDR3 is TGTGCCAGCAGTTTATCCAGGGGGCTCGAGCAGTACTTC. Protein: CASSLSRGLEQYF.

The chain is built from TRBV6-5 and TRBJ1-4, with 7 nucleotides matching TRBD1. J was trimmed by 4 bases and V by 5 bases; bases with no gene match: 7. CDR1 MNHEY and CDR2 SVGAGI come from the germline V gene. This CDR3 contains 15 residues. The CDR3 DNA follows: TGTGCCAGCAGTCCGCAGGGGGGTCATAATGAAAAACTGTTTTTT. Translation: CASSPQGGHNEKLFF.

The chain uses TRBV6-4 and TRBJ1-2; D is unresolved. Deletions cut 0 bases from V and 4 bases from J, with 6 bases between. This CDR3 is built from 13 residues. Germline V gives CDR1 MRHNA, CDR2 SNTAGT. CDR3: CASSDSAGYGYTF. In DNA, the CDR3 is TGTGCCAGCAGTGACTCTGCAGGCTATGGCTACACCTTC.

The V and J genes are TRBV5-4 and TRBJ1-1; maybe TRBD1 (5 bases). Between the trimmed V and J ends, which lost 3 bases and 9 bases, there was a span of 9 bases. The CDR3 is made up of 11 amino acids. The germline V gene has CDR1 SGHNT and CDR2 YYREEE (reference sequence). The CDR3 sequence is CASSSQGKAFF. The CDR3, as DNA: TGTGCCAGCAGCTCCCAGGGCAAAGCTTTCTTT.

The V gene is TRBV2, the J gene TRBJ2-7, with TRBD2 identical over 7 bases. The CDR3 has 14 residues. The J segment lost 6 bases and the V segment lost 4 bases, leaving 9 bases of the junction unmatched. CDR1 is SNHLY, CDR2 FYNNEI, per germline. CDR3 sequence (DNA): TGTGCCAGCAGTGGACTCGCGGGAGTAACCGAGCAGTACTTC. This gives the protein CASSGLAGVTEQYF.

CDR3 DNA: TGTGCCAGTAGTATGCCTCAGGGGAATCAGCCCCAGCATTTT. Translation gives CASSMPQGNQPQHF. The chain links TRBV19 to TRBJ1-5, with D maybe TRBD1 (6 bases). V was cut by 3 bases and J by 4 bases, with 10 bases left in between. CDR3 size: 14 residues. Germline lookup yields CDR1 LNHDA and CDR2 SQIVND (reference sequence). The full variable domain, its missing parts supplied by reference TRBV19 and TRBJ1-5, is DGGITQSPKYLFRKEGQNVTLSCEQNLNHDAMYWYRQDPGQGLRLIYYSQIVNDFQKGDIAEGYSVSREKKESFPLTVTSAQKNPTAFYLCASSMPQGNQPQHFGDGTRLSIL.

As regards this clone: Distinct nucleotide sequences in the sample also encode this CDR3. V usage is TRBV12-3 or TRBV12-4 and J usage is TRBJ2-5, with D possibly being TRBD2 (5 bases). Trimming left V 6 bases short and J 5 bases short, with 13 bases between. The CDR3 sequence is 13 residues long. CDR3 loop: CASSLGVQETQYF. The CDR3 DNA reads TGTGCCAGCAGCCTGGGAGTCCAGGAGACCCAGTACTTC.

The chain carries TRBV11-2 and TRBJ1-4, with D possibly matching TRBD1 (6 bases). V lost 5 bases and J lost 3, with 16 bases in between. Germline V gene sequence: CDR1 SGHAT, CDR2 FQNNGV. This CDR3 region has 16 residues. CDR3 DNA: TGTGCCAGCAGCCCACTAACAGGGTACCCTAATGAAAAACTGTTTTTT. This sequence encodes CASSPLTGYPNEKLFF.

The chain couples TRBV7-3 to TRBJ1-3; D possibly corresponds to TRBD1 (6 bases). V gave up 5 bases and J gave up 4 bases, with 12 bases separating them. Looked up from germline, CDR1 is SGHTA and CDR2 is FQGTGA. This CDR3 contains 14 residues. In DNA form, the CDR3 reads TGTGCCAGCAGCGCAACAGGGCCGGGAAACACCATATATTTT. Its translation: CASSATGPGNTIYF.

The CDR3 reads CSVDPTSGGAYEQFF. The CDR3 coding sequence is TGCAGCGTTGATCCCACTAGCGGGGGGGCGTATGAGCAGTTCTTC. The chain recombines TRBV29-1 with TRBJ2-1, with 13 bases fitting TRBD2. Germline V lookup: CDR1 SQVTM, CDR2 ANQGSEA. The trim removed 3 bases at V and 8 bases at J, leaving 7 bases unmatched. The length of the CDR3 is 15 residues.

The J gene is TRBJ1-6, the V gene TRBV6-5, with 8 bases that match TRBD1. Per the germline V gene, CDR1 is MNHEY and CDR2 is SVGAGI. V was pared by 5 bases and J by 10 bases, with 4 bases of the junction left unmatched. CDR3 length: 13 amino acids. CDR3 sequence: CASSPDRGSPLHF. The CDR3 DNA is TGTGCCAGCAGTCCAGACAGGGGATCACCCCTCCACTTT.

The genes are TRBV7-9 and TRBJ1-5, with 8 bases lining up with TRBD1. This CDR3 is built from 15 residues. The V gene end was trimmed by 1 base and the J gene end by 6 bases; junction bases not matched to a gene: 5. Looked up from germline, CDR1 is SEHNR and CDR2 is FQNEAQ (reference sequence). The CDR3 DNA reads as TGTGCCAGCAGCTTAGGGACAGGGACTTTTCAGCCCCAGCATTTT. Translating gives CASSLGTGTFQPQHF.

The V call is TRBV19, the J call TRBJ1-6; 8 bases agree with TRBD1. The CDR3 extends over 14 amino acids. Germline V lookup: CDR1 LNHDA, CDR2 SQIVND (reference sequence). V lost 6 bases to trimming and J lost 5 bases; unmatched junction nucleotides: 3. CDR3 sequence (DNA): TGTGCCAGTAGATCGGGACAGGATAATTCACCCCTCCACTTT. As protein: CASRSGQDNSPLHF.

The chain carries TRBV27 and TRBJ2-7; 13 positions match TRBD2. The CDR3 is 15 amino acids. Looked up from germline, CDR1 is MNHEY and CDR2 is SMNVEV (reference sequence). Losses at the gene ends were 2 bases for V and 4 bases for J; bases not matched to a gene: 2. Here the CDR3 DNA reads TGTGCCAGCAGTTTAACTAGCGGGGGGGGTTACGAGCAGTACTTC. Translation: CASSLTSGGGYEQYF.

V usage is TRBV4-2 and J usage is TRBJ2-7, with 7 bases matching TRBD2. Trimming took 3 bases from V and 6 from J; bases not matched to a gene: 14. The germline gives CDR1 LGHNA, CDR2 YNFKEQ. This CDR3 contains 16 residues. Here the CDR3 reads CASSHSRGVSDGEQYF. CDR3 in DNA: TGTGCCAGCAGCCATAGCCGGGGGGTGTCTGATGGCGAGCAGTACTTC.

The V and J genes are TRBV6-1 and TRBJ2-6, with a weak D call TRBD2 (5 bases). Germline V gene lookup returns CDR1 MNHNS and CDR2 SASEGT. V lost 4 bases and J 2 bases, leaving 12 bases between the germline ends. The CDR3 spans 16 residues. CDR3 in DNA: TGTGCCAGCAGTGTTGAGATCGGGACTGGGGCCAACGTCCTGACTTTC. As protein: CASSVEIGTGANVLTF.

The genes are TRBV30 and TRBJ2-1; the match to TRBD1 covers 9 bases. The V and J ends lost 5 bases and 6 bases, in that order; junction bases with no gene match: 8. Germline values: CDR1 GTSNPN, CDR2 SVGIG (reference sequence). The CDR3 has 14 amino acids. The CDR3 sequence is CAWVSGTGPNEQFF. In DNA form, the CDR3 reads TGTGCCTGGGTTTCCGGGACAGGGCCCAATGAGCAGTTCTTC.

The V call is TRBV21-1, the J call TRBJ1-5. TRBV21-1 constitutes a pseudogene. This CDR3 contains 13 residues. CDR3 sequence reads: CASSNVSGQPQHF. CDR3 sequence (DNA): TGTGCCAGCAGCAATGTGAGCGGTCAGCCCCAGCATTTT.

The chain is built from TRBV6-1 and TRBJ1-4; possibly TRBD1 for D (6 bases). The CDR3 spans 15 residues. V lost 3 bases and J 3 bases, leaving 11 bases between the germline ends. Germline V gene lookup returns CDR1 MNHNS and CDR2 SASEGT. The CDR3: CASSDQGFPNEKLFF. The CDR3 nucleotides read TGTGCCAGCAGTGATCAGGGGTTCCCTAATGAAAAACTGTTTTTT.

The V gene is TRBV9, the J gene TRBJ2-3; D not certain. The CDR3 is made up of 13 amino acids. The V end was cut by 4 bases, the J end by 6 bases, with 12 bases between. Per the germline V gene, CDR1 is SGDLS and CDR2 is YYNGEE. The CDR3 DNA sequence: TGTGCCAGCAGCAACCCCAGTTCTGATACGCAGTATTTT. It codes for CASSNPSSDTQYF.

A single count supports this clone. V gene TRBV6-6 combines with J gene TRBJ1-4; no reliable D call. Germline V gene data show CDR1 as MNHNY and CDR2 as SVGAGI (reference sequence). V lost 5 bases to trimming and J lost 11 bases, with 15 bases between them. This CDR3 is built from 13 residues. The CDR3 loop reads CASSPPQAGKLFF. The CDR3 DNA sequence: TGTGCCAGCAGTCCCCCTCAGGCGGGGAAACTGTTTTTT.

The genes are TRBV10-2 and TRBJ2-5, with D perhaps TRBD1 (5 bases). The germline gives CDR1 WSHSY, CDR2 SAAADI. This CDR3 has 15 residues. V lost 3 bases, J lost 0 bases, and 11 bases lay in between. DNA for the CDR3: TGCGCCAGCAGTGAAACAGGCGCCTACCAAGAGACCCAGTACTTC. Its translation is CASSETGAYQETQYF.

The J gene is TRBJ2-1, the V gene TRBV7-2; 9 bases are shared with TRBD2. Germline V gene sequence: CDR1 SGHTA, CDR2 FQGNSA. Trimming removed 5 bases from V and 7 bases from J; junction bases left unmatched: 9. CDR3 length equals 15 residues. CDR3 nucleotide sequence: TGTGCCAGCAGCCTACAACCGGGACTAGCAAATGAGCAGTTCTTC. It encodes CASSLQPGLANEQFF.

V and J are TRBV5-8 and TRBJ1-1; weak D call: TRBD1 (5 bases). Germline V gene data show CDR1 as SGHTS and CDR2 as YDEGEE. The CDR3 loop spans 14 amino acids. V lost 4 bases and J lost 0, with 10 bases in between. CDR3 coding DNA: TGTGCCAGCAGCCCGATGACAGTGAACACTGAAGCTTTCTTT. It yields the protein CASSPMTVNTEAFF.

The chain couples TRBV5-8 to TRBJ1-5, with D perhaps TRBD1 (5 bases). There are 16 residues in the CDR3. Between the trimmed V and J ends, which lost 5 bases and 0 bases, there was a span of 15 bases. Looked up from germline, CDR1 is SGHTS and CDR2 is YDEGEE. The CDR3 DNA reads TGTGCCAGCAGGGTCTGGGGGGGAAGTAGCAATCAGCCCCAGCATTTT. It encodes CASRVWGGSSNQPQHF.